The subject of this entry is one T cell receptor beta chain. Its specificity is unknown. Germline CDR1 is LGHDT and CDR2 is YNNKEL (reference sequence). Trimming took 4 bases from V and 8 from J; bases not matched to a gene: 9. This CDR3 has 14 amino acids. These data are taken from a study of persistence of HIV-infected CD4 T cells. Sequencing used immunoSEQ version 4 in survey mode. TCRdb's copy holds only in-frame clones and misses some; the assay was immunoSEQ multiplex PCR. The sample records over 35,000 clones, more than 70% being singletons. Findings and caveats of the study: Antigen-responding cells were enriched for degenerate expanded CDR3beta sequences. Within sorted populations, more oligoclonal TCRs accompanied more oligoclonal proviruses.

This nonspecific control used anti-CD3/anti-CD28 bead stimulation of CD4+ T cells. Sorting selected CD4+ T cells upregulating both CD40 ligand and CD69. Donors were HIV-1-infected adults who began suppressive ART during chronic infection. The rearrangement links TRBV3-1 (or the pseudogene TRBV3-2) to TRBJ1-2, with 8 bases aligning to TRBD1. This sequence originates from an adult man with HIV who was CMV-seropositive. The starting material was CD4+ T cells sorted from PBMCs after approximately 20-hour stimulation, obtained from a patient who received antiretroviral therapy. The CDR3 DNA follows: TGTGCCAGCAGCCCCCGGACAGGGAGTGGCGGCTACACCTTC. It specifies CASSPRTGSGGYTF.